The sequence of this T cell receptor beta chain was determined in a study of tumor-infiltrating lymphocytes in primary liver carcinoma. The wider study: Men and women, 30 to 69 years of age, made up the patients. Each of the growths was stage T1-T3 N0M0, extending about 4.2 to 11 cm across. Notes on the study in general: A significantly higher top-250-clone fraction was found in tumors than in blood (p = 0.039). Tumor region pairs overlapped more than did tumor-adjacent and tumor-blood pairs.

Unsorted whole blood supplied the RNA, and germline DNA was extracted too. TCR beta cDNA was reverse-transcribed from about 500 ng of total RNA. The reaction used a constant-region primer and ProtoScript II reverse transcriptase. Slightly modified ARM-PCR with three nested multiplex PCR rounds yielded TCR beta libraries. The first two PCR rounds used TRBV1-TRBV30 primers with a Cbeta primer, roughly 10 cycles each. MiXCR was run by TCRdb on the multiplex PCR reads, yielding one entry per CDR3 protein. The sample lists almost 200,000 distinct CDR3 sequences, around three fifths occurring once. Of note for this clonotype: Its antigen is unidentified. The junction departs from the called germline gene at one end, perhaps through a read error.

This CDR3 is 15 amino acids long. Germline CDR1 is SGHAT and CDR2 is FQNNGV. The receptor was isolated from a woman aged 60-70 years with primary liver carcinoma and hepatitis B virus infection. V usage is TRBV11-2 and J usage is TRBJ2-1; 10 bases agree with TRBD2. Sequencing was performed on peripheral blood. The CDR3 protein is CASSPRLAGYNEQFF. In nucleotides, the CDR3 is TGTGCCAGCAGCCCCAGACTAGCGGGCTACAATGAGCAGTTCTTT. The full variable domain, rest sourced from reference TRBV11-2 and TRBJ2-1, is EAGVAQSPRYKIIEKRQSVAFWCNPISGHATLYWYQQILGQGPKLLIQFQNNGVVDDSQLPKDRFSAERLKGVDSTLKIQPAKLEDSAVYLCASSPRLAGYNEQFFGPGTRLTVL.